A single sample is the source of the 6 T cell receptor beta chains below, sequenced in a study of vaccination and CD4 T cells after COVID-19. Their antigens are not known. Indicated treatment: approximately 9-day PBMC culture with coronavirus spike peptide pools or control peptides (ViraFEST assay). Cultured CD4+ T-cell DNA underwent Oncomine TCR Beta short-read sequencing. TCRdb ran MiXCR on the PCR reads and lists one entry per CDR3 protein. The table shows around 10,000 distinct CDR3 sequences, with around 59% occurring only once. Source material: CD4+ T cells from blood, cultured in vitro. These receptors were collected from a human donor who had recovered from COVID-19.

V is TRBV7-2 and J is TRBJ1-1; 9 bases agree with TRBD1. This CDR3 is 13 amino acids long. CDR1 and CDR2 (germline): SGHTA, FQGNSA. J gave up 7 bases and V 5 bases, and 5 bases lay outside the gene matches. The CDR3 region is CASSQGQGREAFF. The CDR3, as DNA: TGTGCCAGCAGCCAGGGACAGGGTCGTGAAGCTTTCTTT.

The chain employs TRBV12-3 or TRBV12-4 and TRBJ1-5, with D hard to call. V lost 5 bases and J lost 4, with 9 bases in between. CDR3 length: 13 amino acids. The CDR3 reads CASSLQENQPQHF. CDR3 coding DNA: TGTGCCAGCAGTCTTCAGGAAAATCAGCCCCAGCATTTT.

The CDR3: CSVGTYTEAFF. DNA of the CDR3: TGCAGCGTTGGGACGTACACTGAAGCTTTCTTT. This chain joins TRBV29-1 and TRBJ1-1; D gene unclear. Per germline, CDR1 SQVTM and CDR2 ANQGSEA. CDR3 length: 11 residues. The V gene lost 4 bases and the J gene lost 3 bases, with 6 bases spanning the gap. Supplemented by reference TRBV29-1 and TRBJ1-1, the full variable domain reads SAVISQKPSRDICQRGTSLTIQCQVDSQVTMMFWYRQQPGQSLTLIATANQGSEATYESGFVIDKFPISRPNLTFSTLTVSNMSPEDSSIYLCSVGTYTEAFFGQGTRLTVV.

CDR3: CASSLWGLAGGSDTQYF. The CDR3 DNA reads as TGTGCCAGCAGTTTATGGGGACTAGCGGGAGGTAGCGATACGCAGTATTTT. This chain joins TRBV27 and TRBJ2-3; the match to TRBD2 covers 15 bases. Germline V gene data show CDR1 as MNHEY and CDR2 as SMNVEV (reference sequence). The CDR3 is 17 residues long. The J segment lost 6 bases and the V segment lost 1 base, leaving 5 bases of the junction unmatched.

The chain links TRBV30 to TRBJ2-3, with 7 bases aligning to TRBD2. Trimming took 0 bases from V and 4 from J; bases not matched to a gene: 1. This CDR3 is built from 13 residues. Germline V gene data show CDR1 as GTSNPN and CDR2 as SVGIG (reference sequence). DNA of the CDR3: TGTGCCTGGAGTGTCGCGGGAGCAGATACGCAGTATTTT. It translates to CAWSVAGADTQYF.

This clonotype was counted only a few times. The CDR3 sequence is CASSGGGTGPYEQYF. In DNA form, the CDR3 reads TGTGCCAGCAGTGGGGGGGGGACAGGCCCCTACGAGCAGTACTTC. V is TRBV6-1 and J is TRBJ2-7, with D possibly matching TRBD1 (8 bases). V was cut by 4 bases and J by 2 bases, with 15 bases left in between. Per germline, CDR1 MNHNS and CDR2 SASEGT. The CDR3 contains 15 residues.